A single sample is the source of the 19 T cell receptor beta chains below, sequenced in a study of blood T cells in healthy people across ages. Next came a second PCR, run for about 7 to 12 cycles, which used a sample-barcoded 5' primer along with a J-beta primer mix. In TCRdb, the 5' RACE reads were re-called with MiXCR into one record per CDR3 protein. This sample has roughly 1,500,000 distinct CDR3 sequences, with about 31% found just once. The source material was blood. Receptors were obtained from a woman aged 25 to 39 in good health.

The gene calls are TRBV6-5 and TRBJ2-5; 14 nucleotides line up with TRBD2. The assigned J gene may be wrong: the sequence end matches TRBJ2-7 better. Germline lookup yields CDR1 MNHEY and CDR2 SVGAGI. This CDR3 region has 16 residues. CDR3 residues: CASSYTTSGRVHEQYF. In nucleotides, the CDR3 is TGTGCCAGCAGTTACACGACTAGCGGGAGGGTCCACGAGCAGTACTTC.

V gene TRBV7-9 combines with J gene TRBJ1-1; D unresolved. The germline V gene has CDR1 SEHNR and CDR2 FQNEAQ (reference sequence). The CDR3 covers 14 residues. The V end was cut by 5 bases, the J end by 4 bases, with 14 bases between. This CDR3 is CASSTEVDSTEAFF. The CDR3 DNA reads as TGTGCCAGCAGCACCGAAGTGGATAGCACTGAAGCTTTCTTT.

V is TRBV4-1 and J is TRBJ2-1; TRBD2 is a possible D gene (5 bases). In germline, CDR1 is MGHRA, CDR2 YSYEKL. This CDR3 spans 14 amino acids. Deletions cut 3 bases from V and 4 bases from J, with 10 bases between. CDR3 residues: CASSQPGSYNEQFF. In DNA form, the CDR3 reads TGCGCCAGCAGCCAGCCGGGATCGTACAATGAGCAGTTCTTC.

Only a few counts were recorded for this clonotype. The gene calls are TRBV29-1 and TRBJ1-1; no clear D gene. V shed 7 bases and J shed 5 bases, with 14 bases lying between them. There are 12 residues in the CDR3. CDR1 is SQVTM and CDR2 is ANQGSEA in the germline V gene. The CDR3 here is CSGRHGGTEAFF. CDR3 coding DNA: TGCAGCGGGAGACATGGAGGGACTGAAGCTTTCTTT.

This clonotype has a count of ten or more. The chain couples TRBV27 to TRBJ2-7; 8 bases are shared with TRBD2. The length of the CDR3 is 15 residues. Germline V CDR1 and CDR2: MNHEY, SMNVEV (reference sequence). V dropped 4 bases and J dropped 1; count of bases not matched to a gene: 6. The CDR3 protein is CASSSLAGRSYEQYF. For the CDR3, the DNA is TGTGCCAGCAGTTCGCTAGCGGGCCGTTCCTACGAGCAGTACTTC.

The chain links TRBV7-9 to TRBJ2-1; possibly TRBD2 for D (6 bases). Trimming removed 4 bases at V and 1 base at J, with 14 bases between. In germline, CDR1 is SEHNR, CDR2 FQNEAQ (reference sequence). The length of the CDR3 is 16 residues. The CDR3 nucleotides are TGTGCCAGCAGCTCTGTGACGGGGGTATCCTACAATGAGCAGTTCTTC. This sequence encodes CASSSVTGVSYNEQFF. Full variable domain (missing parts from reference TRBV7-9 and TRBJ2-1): DTGVSQNPRHKITKRGQNVTFRCDPISEHNRLYWYRQTLGQGPEFLTYFQNEAQLEKSRLLSDRFSAERPKGSFSTLEIQRTEQGDSAMYLCASSSVTGVSYNEQFFGPGTRLTVL.

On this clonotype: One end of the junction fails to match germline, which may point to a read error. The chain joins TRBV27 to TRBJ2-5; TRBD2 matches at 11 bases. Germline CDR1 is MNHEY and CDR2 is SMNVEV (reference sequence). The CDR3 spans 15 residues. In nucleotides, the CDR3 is TGCGCCAGCAGTTTAGCGGGAGGGACCCACAATGAGCAGTACTTC. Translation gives CASSLAGGTHNEQYF.

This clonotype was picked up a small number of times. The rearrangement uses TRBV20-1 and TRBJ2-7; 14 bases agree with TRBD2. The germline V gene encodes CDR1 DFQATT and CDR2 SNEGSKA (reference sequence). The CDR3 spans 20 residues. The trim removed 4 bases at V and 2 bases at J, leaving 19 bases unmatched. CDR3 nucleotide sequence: TGCAGTGCTACCGGGACTAGCGGGAGTGTAGGTTCCAGTAGCACCTACGAGCAGTACTTC. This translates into CSATGTSGSVGSSSTYEQYF.

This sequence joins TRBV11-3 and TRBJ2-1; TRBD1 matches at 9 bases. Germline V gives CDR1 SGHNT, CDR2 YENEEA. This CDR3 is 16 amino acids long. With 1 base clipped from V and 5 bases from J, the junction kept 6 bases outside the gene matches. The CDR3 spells CASSLGGGTGNNEQFF. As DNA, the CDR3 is TGTGCCAGCAGCTTAGGGGGAGGGACAGGGAACAATGAGCAGTTCTTC.

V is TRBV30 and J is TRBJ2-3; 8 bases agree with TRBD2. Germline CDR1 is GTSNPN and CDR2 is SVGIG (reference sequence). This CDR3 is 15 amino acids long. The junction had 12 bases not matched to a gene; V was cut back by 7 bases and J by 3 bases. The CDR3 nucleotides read TGTGCCTCGGCCCCCTCAGCGGGAGAAACAGATACGCAGTATTTT. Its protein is CASAPSAGETDTQYF.

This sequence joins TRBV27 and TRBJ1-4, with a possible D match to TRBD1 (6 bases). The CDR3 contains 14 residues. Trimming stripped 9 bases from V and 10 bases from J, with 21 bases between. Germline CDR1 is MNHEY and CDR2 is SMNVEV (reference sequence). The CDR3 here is CARPTTGLDGKLFF. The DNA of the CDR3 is TGTGCCAGACCTACGACAGGACTTGATGGAAAACTGTTTTTT.

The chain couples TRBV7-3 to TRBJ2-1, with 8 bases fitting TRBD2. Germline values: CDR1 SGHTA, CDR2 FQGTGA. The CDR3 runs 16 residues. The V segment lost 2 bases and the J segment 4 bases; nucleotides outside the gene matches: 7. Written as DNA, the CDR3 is TGTGCCAGCAGCTTATCCCCGACTAGCGAATACAATGAGCAGTTCTTC. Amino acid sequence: CASSLSPTSEYNEQFF. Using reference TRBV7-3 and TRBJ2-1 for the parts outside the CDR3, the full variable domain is GAGVSQTPSNKVTEKGKYVELRCDPISGHTALYWYRQSLGQGPEFLIYFQGTGAADDSGLPNDRFFAVRPEGSVSTLKIQRTERGDSAVYLCASSLSPTSEYNEQFFGPGTRLTVL.

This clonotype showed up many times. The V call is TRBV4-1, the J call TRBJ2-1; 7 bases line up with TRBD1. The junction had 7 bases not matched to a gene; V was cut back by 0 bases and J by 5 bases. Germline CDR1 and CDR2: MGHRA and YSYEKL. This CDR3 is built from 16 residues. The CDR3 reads CASSQDLWDRDNEQFF. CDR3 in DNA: TGCGCCAGCAGCCAAGATCTTTGGGACAGAGACAATGAGCAGTTCTTC.

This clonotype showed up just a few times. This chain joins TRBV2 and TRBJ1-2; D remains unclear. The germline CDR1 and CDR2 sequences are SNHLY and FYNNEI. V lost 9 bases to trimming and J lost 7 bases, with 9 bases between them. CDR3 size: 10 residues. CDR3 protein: CARRPAGYTF. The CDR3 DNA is TGTGCCAGGCGACCGGCTGGCTACACCTTC.

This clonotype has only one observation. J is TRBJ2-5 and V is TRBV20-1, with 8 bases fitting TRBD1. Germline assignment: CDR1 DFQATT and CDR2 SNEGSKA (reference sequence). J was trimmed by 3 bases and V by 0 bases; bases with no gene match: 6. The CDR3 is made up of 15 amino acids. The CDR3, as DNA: TGCAGTGCTAGAGATTGGGACAGGATTAAAGAGACCCAGTACTTC. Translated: CSARDWDRIKETQYF.

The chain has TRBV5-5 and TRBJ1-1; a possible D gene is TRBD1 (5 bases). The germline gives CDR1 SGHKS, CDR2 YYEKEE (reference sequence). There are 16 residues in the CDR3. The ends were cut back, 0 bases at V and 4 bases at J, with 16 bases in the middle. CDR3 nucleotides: TGTGCCAGCAGCTTGGCCCCCTTCACAGGAGTCACTGAAGCTTTCTTT. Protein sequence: CASSLAPFTGVTEAFF.

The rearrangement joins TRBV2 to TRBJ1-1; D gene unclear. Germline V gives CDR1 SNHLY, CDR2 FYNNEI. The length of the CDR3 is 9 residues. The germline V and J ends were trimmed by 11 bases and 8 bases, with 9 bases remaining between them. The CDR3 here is CALGREAFF. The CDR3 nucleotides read TGTGCCTTAGGTAGAGAAGCTTTCTTT.

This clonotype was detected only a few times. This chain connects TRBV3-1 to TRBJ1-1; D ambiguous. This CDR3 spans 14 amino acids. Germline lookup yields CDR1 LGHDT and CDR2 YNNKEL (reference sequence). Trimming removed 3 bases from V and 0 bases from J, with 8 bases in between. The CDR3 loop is CASSQMIMNTEAFF. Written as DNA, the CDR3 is TGTGCCAGCAGCCAGATGATAATGAACACTGAAGCTTTCTTT. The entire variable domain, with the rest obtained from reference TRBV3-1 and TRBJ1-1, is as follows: DTAVSQTPKYLVTQMGNDKSIKCEQNLGHDTMYWYKQDSKKFLKIMFSYNNKELIINETVPNRFSPKSPDKAHLNLHINSLELGDSAVYFCASSQMIMNTEAFFGQGTRLTVV.

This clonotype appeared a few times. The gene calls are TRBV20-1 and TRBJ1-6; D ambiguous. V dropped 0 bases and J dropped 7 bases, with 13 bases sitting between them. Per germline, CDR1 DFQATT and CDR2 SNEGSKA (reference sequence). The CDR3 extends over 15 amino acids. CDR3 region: CSARDSGSSNSPLHF. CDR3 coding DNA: TGCAGTGCTAGAGACTCCGGGAGCAGCAATTCACCCCTCCACTTT.